This entry is about one T cell receptor beta chain. Trimming took off 4 bases at V and 5 bases at J, with 18 bases between the two ends. CDR3 length equals 15 residues. CDR1 and CDR2 from the germline V gene are SGHTS and YDEGEE. This sample stems from a study of blood T cell repertoires in COVID-19. The wider study: Specimens from acute and convalescent COVID-19 originated in the United States, Italy and Spain. From T cells, B-cell-depleted T cells, or PBMCs came the material, which was cDNA or gDNA.

Generated by immunoSEQ multiplex PCR, the TCRdb table keeps only in-frame clones and is missing some. The sample has roughly 280,000 clones; 85% to 90% are singletons. Material for sequencing was PBMCs or T cells enriched from blood (not recorded which). The V call is TRBV5-8, the J call TRBJ1-2; no firm D call. The clonotype originates from a woman between 18 and 30 years old who had recovered from COVID-19. DNA for the CDR3: TGTGCCAGCAGCCCGCGTTCGACATCCGCTTATGGCTACACCTTC. Encoded protein: CASSPRSTSAYGYTF. Full variable domain (rest looked up from reference TRBV5-8 and TRBJ1-2): EAGVTQSPTHLIKTRGQQATLRCSPISGHTSVYWYQQALGLGLQFLLWYDEGEERNRGNFPPRFSGRQFPNYSSELNVNALELEDSALYLCASSPRSTSAYGYTFGSGTRLTVV.